One and the same sample provided the 16 T cell receptor beta chains below, sequenced in a study of cytomegalovirus exposure and HLA in healthy donors. The PCR made use of 60 Vbeta and 13 Jbeta primers. Here immunoSEQ multiplex PCR was the method, and the copy in TCRdb shows in-frame clones only, minus some. The data show 110,000 to 150,000 clones, around 72% seen once. Material for sequencing was PBMCs. These TCRs come from a man aged 40-49 years in good health and CMV-seronegative.

There are a few counts of this clone. The chain has TRBV5-5 and TRBJ1-4, with D perhaps matching TRBD1 (5 bases). The CDR3 has 16 residues. Germline values: CDR1 SGHKS, CDR2 YYEKEE (reference sequence). Trimming pared 3 bases from V and 4 bases from J, leaving 16 bases between. CDR3 residues: CASSSLGGVINEKLFF. For the CDR3, the DNA is TGTGCCAGCAGCTCCCTGGGGGGTGTGATTAATGAAAAACTGTTTTTT.

V gene TRBV20-1 combines with J gene TRBJ2-2; D ambiguous. The CDR3 spans 11 residues. The V end lost 3 bases, the J end lost 4 bases, and 3 bases lay between the germline ends. Germline V gene sequence: CDR1 DFQATT, CDR2 SNEGSKA (reference sequence). The CDR3 reads CSASVTGELFF. In DNA, the CDR3 is TGCAGTGCTAGCGTCACCGGGGAGCTGTTTTTT.

The gene calls are TRBV7-9 and TRBJ1-2; D gene ambiguous. This CDR3 contains 14 residues. Germline V gene data show CDR1 as SEHNR and CDR2 as FQNEAQ (reference sequence). Trimming took off 3 bases at V and 4 bases at J, with 12 bases between the two ends. The CDR3 loop is CASSFYDRSYGYTF. As DNA, the CDR3 is TGTGCCAGCAGCTTCTATGATCGGAGCTATGGCTACACCTTC.

V is TRBV5-1 and J is TRBJ1-2, with a tentative D call TRBD1 (6 bases). The CDR3 consists of 19 residues. Germline V CDR1 and CDR2: SGHRS, YFSETQ. Trimming removed 2 bases at V and 8 bases at J, with 31 bases between. This chain's CDR3 is CASSFRPLLSPSRQAGYTF. The CDR3 nucleotides read TGCGCCAGCAGCTTCAGGCCGTTACTTTCCCCTTCACGACAGGCGGGCTACACCTTC.

A few counts support this clone. The V and J genes are TRBV28 and TRBJ1-1; D ambiguous. The V end was cut by 7 bases, the J end by 5 bases, with 14 bases between. Per the germline V gene, CDR1 is MDHEN and CDR2 is SYDVKM. The CDR3 extends over 13 amino acids. The DNA for the CDR3 is TGTGCCAGCACGGAGCCGCGGGGTACTGAAGCTTTCTTT. Protein sequence: CASTEPRGTEAFF.

This rearrangement joins TRBV2 to TRBJ2-3; 11 positions match TRBD2. Unmatched junction bases numbered 2, after V lost 6 bases and J lost 0 bases. Germline V gives CDR1 SNHLY, CDR2 FYNNEI. The CDR3 spans 15 residues. The CDR3 sequence: CASSTSGGSTDTQYF. CDR3 DNA: TGTGCCAGCAGCACTAGCGGGGGAAGCACAGATACGCAGTATTTT.

This chain links TRBV6-5 with TRBJ1-6; the D gene is possibly TRBD1 (5 bases). CDR3 length equals 15 residues. The germline gives CDR1 MNHEY, CDR2 SVGAGI. Trimming removed 6 bases from V and 7 bases from J, with 16 bases in between. CDR3 sequence (DNA): TGTGCCAGCAGGCCCCCAACGGAGGGGAATTCACCCCTCCACTTT. Amino acids: CASRPPTEGNSPLHF.

This chain uses TRBV2 with TRBJ2-7; 8 nucleotides align to TRBD1. CDR3 length: 15 amino acids. Per germline, CDR1 SNHLY and CDR2 FYNNEI. V gave up 5 bases and J gave up 1 base; unmatched junction bases: 7. Here the CDR3 DNA reads TGTGCCAGCAGTTTCGGACAGGGAAATTCCTACGAGCAGTACTTC. It specifies CASSFGQGNSYEQYF.

V usage is TRBV30 and J usage is TRBJ2-5; possible D gene TRBD2, 6 bases. The V gene lost 2 bases and the J gene lost 5 bases, with 9 bases spanning the gap. CDR1 is GTSNPN and CDR2 is SVGIG in the germline V gene (reference sequence). This CDR3 spans 12 amino acids. CDR3 DNA: TGTGCCTGGAGTCCCGGGAGTGAGACCCAGTACTTC. Protein product: CAWSPGSETQYF.

This CDR3 reads CASSLGTGGDYEQYF. CDR3 in DNA: TGCGCCAGCAGTCTGGGGACAGGGGGCGACTACGAGCAGTACTTC. V and J are TRBV5-1 and TRBJ2-7; TRBD1 aligns across 12 bases. Germline CDR1 reads SGHRS; CDR2 reads YFSETQ. With V trimmed by 5 bases and J by 3 bases, 6 bases remained unmatched. The CDR3 totals 15 residues.

The chain has TRBV9 and TRBJ2-4; TRBD1 matches at 10 bases. The CDR3 extends over 17 amino acids. V trimming: 4 bases; J trimming: 1 base; junction bases outside the gene matches: 8. Germline V CDR1 and CDR2: SGDLS, YYNGEE. The CDR3, as DNA: TGTGCCAGCAGCCTGGACCCGGGACAGGGGGCCAAAAACATTCAGTACTTC. This gives the protein CASSLDPGQGAKNIQYF. Based on the CDR3 plus reference TRBV9 and TRBJ2-4, the full variable domain is DSGVTQTPKHLITATGQRVTLRCSPRSGDLSVYWYQQSLDQGLQFLIQYYNGEERAKGNILERFSAQQFPDLHSELNLSSLELGDSALYFCASSLDPGQGAKNIQYFGAGTRLSVL.

This sequence joins TRBV5-4 and TRBJ2-3; no reliable D call. Trimming removed 4 bases at V and 3 bases at J, with 12 bases between. The V gene's germline CDR1 is SGHNT and CDR2 YYREEE (reference sequence). This CDR3 is 14 amino acids long. The CDR3: CASSTGPETDTQYF. DNA of the CDR3: TGTGCCAGCAGCACCGGCCCGGAGACAGATACGCAGTATTTT.

V usage is TRBV2 and J usage is TRBJ1-3, with unresolved D. Trimming took off 6 bases at V and 7 bases at J, with 10 bases between the two ends. The germline gives CDR1 SNHLY, CDR2 FYNNEI. CDR3 length: 12 amino acids. CDR3 bases: TGTGCCAGCAGCCGAAGGAGTAACACCATATATTTT. As protein: CASSRRSNTIYF. The variable domain in full, with the rest retrieved from reference TRBV2 and TRBJ1-3, is EPEVTQTPSHQVTQMGQEVILRCVPISNHLYFYWYRQILGQKVEFLVSFYNNEISEKSEIFDDQFSVERPDGSNFTLKIRSTKLEDSAMYFCASSRRSNTIYFGEGSWLTVV.

The V and J genes are TRBV9 and TRBJ2-7, with 9 bases aligning to TRBD2. The germline V gene has CDR1 SGDLS and CDR2 YYNGEE. The CDR3 totals 16 residues. V lost 0 bases to trimming and J lost 2 bases; unmatched junction nucleotides: 6. DNA for the CDR3: TGTGCCAGCAGCGTAGGCAGGTCTAGCGGGACCTACGAGCAGTACTTC. It encodes CASSVGRSSGTYEQYF.

The chain carries TRBV20-1 and TRBJ2-3; 7 bases fit TRBD2. Germline lookup yields CDR1 DFQATT and CDR2 SNEGSKA (reference sequence). This CDR3 comprises 11 residues. With 5 bases clipped from V and 7 bases from J, the junction kept 3 bases outside the gene matches. CDR3 residues: CSAGGENTQYF. The CDR3 bases are TGCAGTGCTGGGGGGGAGAATACGCAGTATTTT.

This chain uses TRBV4-1 with TRBJ2-1; unclear D gene. The CDR3 consists of 15 residues. Germline assignment: CDR1 MGHRA and CDR2 YSYEKL. V was clipped by 1 base and J by 4 bases, with 11 bases between them. The CDR3 is CASSQVPGSYNEQFF. In DNA form, the CDR3 reads TGCGCCAGCAGCCAAGTCCCCGGTTCTTACAATGAGCAGTTCTTC.